Below, 5 T cell receptor beta chains from the same sample are listed, as sequenced in a study of T cell clonotyping in hematopoietic cell transplantation. Only in-frame clones appear in the TCRdb table, and some are missing; sequencing was by immunoSEQ multiplex PCR. The profile shows 25,000 to 30,000 clones, roughly nine tenths of them singletons. The sequencing here drew on PBMCs, taken 100 days after allogeneic stem cell transplant. These receptors were collected from a female patient aged 50-59 years who had an allogeneic stem cell transplant from a related donor, so the T cells may come from the graft donor. Some clones in this sample may be carry-over from other donors' samples.

The rearrangement joins TRBV19 to TRBJ1-2; TRBD1 matches at 7 bases. Per the germline V gene, CDR1 is LNHDA and CDR2 is SQIVND (reference sequence). The CDR3 runs 14 residues. Unmatched junction bases numbered 6, after V lost 3 bases and J lost 5 bases. The CDR3 here is CASSISNRGYGYTF. The CDR3 nucleotides are TGTGCCAGTAGTATTAGTAACAGGGGTTATGGCTACACCTTC.

V gene TRBV2 combines with J gene TRBJ1-2; D unclear. CDR3 size: 13 residues. V was pared by 6 bases and J by 4 bases, with 12 bases between. CDR1 is SNHLY and CDR2 is FYNNEI in the germline V gene. The CDR3 loop is CASSAGQIYGYTF. CDR3 bases: TGTGCCAGCAGCGCCGGGCAGATCTATGGCTACACCTTC.

This clone was detected a few times. This chain links TRBV7-6 with TRBJ2-5; no reliable D call. This CDR3 region has 15 residues. Germline CDR1 is SGHVS and CDR2 is FNYEAQ. V lost 1 base and J lost 5, with 14 bases in between. CDR3 coding DNA: TGTGCCAGCAGCTTAGATACAGCCCTCGGGGAGACCCAGTACTTC. Its protein product is CASSLDTALGETQYF.

This chain links TRBV10-3 with TRBJ2-1; TRBD2 aligns across 8 bases. The junction had 6 bases not matched to a gene; V was cut back by 8 bases and J by 0 bases. This CDR3 has 15 amino acids. The germline CDR1 and CDR2 sequences are ENHRY and SYGVKD. The CDR3 nucleotides read TGTGCCATCTCCGCGAGCGGGAGCTCCTACAATGAGCAGTTCTTC. Protein product: CAISASGSSYNEQFF.

J is TRBJ2-1 and V is TRBV9, with D possibly TRBD1 on 5 matching bases. The CDR3 has 15 amino acids. The germline CDR1 and CDR2 sequences are SGDLS and YYNGEE. Trimming took 0 bases from V and 8 from J, leaving 15 bases between them. The CDR3 sequence is CASSVGAGKAHEQFF. CDR3 in DNA: TGTGCCAGCAGCGTAGGGGCAGGGAAAGCGCATGAGCAGTTCTTC.